This T cell receptor (beta chain) came from a study of T-cell memory formation after mild COVID-19. The CDR3 extends over 13 amino acids. Germline CDR1 is DFQATT and CDR2 is SNEGSKA (reference sequence). V lost 3 bases and J lost 5, with 13 bases in between. On this clonotype itself: The antigen is not known.

Constant-segment primers and 5'RACE yielded cDNA libraries for TCR alpha and TCR beta, each carrying sample barcodes and UMIs. From the 5' RACE reads, TCRdb called clonotypes with MiXCR, one entry per CDR3 protein. The repertoire holds hundreds of thousands of distinct CDR3 sequences, around 27% seen once, with about an eighth in the top ten. Findings of the study overall: Mainly CM and EM harbored the contracting CD4+ clones; mainly EMRA harbored the CD8+ ones. The appearance of some responding clones in pre-infection memory suggested that cross-reactive memory joined. Second-wave clones reaching peak frequency on day 37 lacked confirmed SARS-CoV-2 specificity.

The clonotype was recovered from an adult woman who had mild COVID-19 (a few samples of this study predate the infection). Cell type and time point are not known. Sequencing was performed on PBMCs or a T cell subset sorted from them (not recorded which). J is TRBJ1-1 and V is TRBV20-1; D is undetermined. The CDR3 coding sequence is TGCAGTGCTAGGGACCTGGGGAGGACTGAAGCTTTCTTT. Protein product: CSARDLGRTEAFF.